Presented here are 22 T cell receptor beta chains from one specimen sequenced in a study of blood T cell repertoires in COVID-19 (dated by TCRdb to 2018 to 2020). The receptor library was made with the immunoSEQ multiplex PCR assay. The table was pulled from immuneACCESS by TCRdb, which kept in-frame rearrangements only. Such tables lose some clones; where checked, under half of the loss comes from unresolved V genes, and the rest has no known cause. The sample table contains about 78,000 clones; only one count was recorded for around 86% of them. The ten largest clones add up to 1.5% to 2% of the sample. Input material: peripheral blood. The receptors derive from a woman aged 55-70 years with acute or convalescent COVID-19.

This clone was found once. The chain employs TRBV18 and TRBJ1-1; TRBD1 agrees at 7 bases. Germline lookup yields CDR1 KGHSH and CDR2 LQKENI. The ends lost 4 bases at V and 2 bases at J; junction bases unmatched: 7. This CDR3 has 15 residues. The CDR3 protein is CASSLRTGLNTEAFF. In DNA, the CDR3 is TGTGCCAGCTCACTCAGGACAGGTCTTAACACTGAAGCTTTCTTT.

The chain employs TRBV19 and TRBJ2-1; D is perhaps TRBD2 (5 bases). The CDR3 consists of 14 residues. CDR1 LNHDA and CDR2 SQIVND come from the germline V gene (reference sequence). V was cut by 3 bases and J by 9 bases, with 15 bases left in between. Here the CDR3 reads CASSISGNFGEQFF. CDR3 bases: TGTGCCAGTAGTATTTCCGGGAACTTCGGTGAGCAGTTCTTC.

CDR3 nucleotide sequence: TGTGCCAGTAGTATTCAGGGAACCGGCTCACCCCTCCACTTT. This gives the protein CASSIQGTGSPLHF. The chain uses TRBV19 and TRBJ1-6; weak D call: TRBD1 (5 bases). CDR3 length: 14 amino acids. Germline lookup yields CDR1 LNHDA and CDR2 SQIVND (reference sequence). V was clipped by 3 bases and J by 10 bases, with 13 bases between them.

The CDR3 loop is CASSGLKLRGKNIQYF. The DNA of the CDR3 is TGTGCCAGCAGCGGTTTGAAACTCCGGGGCAAAAACATTCAGTACTTC. The J gene is TRBJ2-4, the V gene TRBV2, with a weak D call TRBD2 (5 bases). Trimming left V 6 bases short and J 3 bases short, with 18 bases between. The CDR3 length is 16 residues. Germline V CDR1 and CDR2: SNHLY, FYNNEI.

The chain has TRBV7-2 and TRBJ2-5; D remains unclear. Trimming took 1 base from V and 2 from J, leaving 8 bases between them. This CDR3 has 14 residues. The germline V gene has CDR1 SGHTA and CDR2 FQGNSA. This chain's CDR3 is CASSLGTVQETQYF. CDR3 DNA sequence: TGTGCCAGCAGCTTAGGTACAGTTCAAGAGACCCAGTACTTC.

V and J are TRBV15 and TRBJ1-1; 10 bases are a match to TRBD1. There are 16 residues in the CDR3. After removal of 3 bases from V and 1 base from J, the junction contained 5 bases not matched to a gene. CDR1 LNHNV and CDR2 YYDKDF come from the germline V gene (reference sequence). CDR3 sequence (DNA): TGTGCCACCAGCAGCGGGACAGGGGCTCAGAACACTGAAGCTTTCTTT. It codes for CATSSGTGAQNTEAFF.

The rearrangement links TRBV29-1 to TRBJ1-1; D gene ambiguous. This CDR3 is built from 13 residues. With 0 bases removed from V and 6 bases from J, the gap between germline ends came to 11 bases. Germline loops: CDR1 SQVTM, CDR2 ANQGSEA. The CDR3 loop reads CSVEDYGKAEAFF. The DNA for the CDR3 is TGCAGCGTTGAAGATTACGGGAAGGCTGAAGCTTTCTTT.

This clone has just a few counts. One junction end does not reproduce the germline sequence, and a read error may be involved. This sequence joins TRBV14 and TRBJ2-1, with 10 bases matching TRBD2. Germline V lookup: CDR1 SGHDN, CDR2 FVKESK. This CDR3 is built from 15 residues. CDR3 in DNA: TGTGCCAGCAGCCAAGATGTAGCGGGAGGACAGGTGTGTATCTTC. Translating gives CASSQDVAGGQVCIF.

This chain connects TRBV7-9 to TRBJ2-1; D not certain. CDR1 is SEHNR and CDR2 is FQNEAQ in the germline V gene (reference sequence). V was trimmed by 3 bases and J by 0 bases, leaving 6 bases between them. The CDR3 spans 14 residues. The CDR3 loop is CASSLMSSYNEQFF. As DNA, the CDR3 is TGTGCCAGCAGCTTGATGAGCTCCTACAATGAGCAGTTCTTC.

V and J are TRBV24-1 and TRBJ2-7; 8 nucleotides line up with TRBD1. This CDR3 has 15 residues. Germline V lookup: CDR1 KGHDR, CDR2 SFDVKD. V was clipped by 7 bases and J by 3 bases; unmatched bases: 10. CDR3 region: CATSLRTGSNYEQYF. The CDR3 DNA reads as TGTGCCACCAGCCTCCGGACAGGGAGCAACTACGAGCAGTACTTC.

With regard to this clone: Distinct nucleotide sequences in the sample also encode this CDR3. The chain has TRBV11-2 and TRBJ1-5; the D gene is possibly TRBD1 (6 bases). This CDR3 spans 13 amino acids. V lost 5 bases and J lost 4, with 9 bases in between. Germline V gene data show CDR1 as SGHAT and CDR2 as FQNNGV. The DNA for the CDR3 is TGTGCCAGCAGCAAGGACAGAAATCAGCCCCAGCATTTT. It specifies CASSKDRNQPQHF.

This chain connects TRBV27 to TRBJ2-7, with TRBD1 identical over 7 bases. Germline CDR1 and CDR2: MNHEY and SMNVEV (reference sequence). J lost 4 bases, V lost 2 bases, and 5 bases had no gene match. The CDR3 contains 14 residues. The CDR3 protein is CASSLEDRIYEQYF. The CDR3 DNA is TGTGCCAGCAGTTTAGAGGACAGGATTTACGAGCAGTACTTC.

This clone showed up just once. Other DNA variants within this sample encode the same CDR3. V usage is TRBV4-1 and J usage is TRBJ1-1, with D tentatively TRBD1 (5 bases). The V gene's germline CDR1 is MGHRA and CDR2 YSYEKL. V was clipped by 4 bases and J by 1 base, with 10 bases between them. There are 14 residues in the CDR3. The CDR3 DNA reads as TGCGCCAGCAGCCCCGAAACAGGGAACACTGAAGCTTTCTTT. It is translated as CASSPETGNTEAFF.

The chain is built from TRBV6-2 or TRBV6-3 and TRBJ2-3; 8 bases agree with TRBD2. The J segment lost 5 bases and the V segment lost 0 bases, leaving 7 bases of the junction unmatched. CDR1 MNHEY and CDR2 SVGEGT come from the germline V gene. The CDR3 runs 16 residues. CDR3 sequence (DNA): TGTGCCAGCAGTTACTCGACAGCGGGAGATAGAGATACGCAGTATTTT. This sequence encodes CASSYSTAGDRDTQYF.

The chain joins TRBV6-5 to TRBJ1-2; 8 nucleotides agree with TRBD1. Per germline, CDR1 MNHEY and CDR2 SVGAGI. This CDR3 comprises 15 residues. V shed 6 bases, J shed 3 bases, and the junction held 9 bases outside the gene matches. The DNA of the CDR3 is TGTGCCAGCAGGGCCCAGCTACAGGGGGACTATGGCTACACCTTC. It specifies CASRAQLQGDYGYTF.

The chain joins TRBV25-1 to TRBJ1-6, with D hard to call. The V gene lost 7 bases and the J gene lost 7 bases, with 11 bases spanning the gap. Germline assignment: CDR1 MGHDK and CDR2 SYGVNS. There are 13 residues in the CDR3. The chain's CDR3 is CASNRVLNSPLHF. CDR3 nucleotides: TGTGCCAGCAATAGAGTCTTGAATTCACCCCTCCACTTT.

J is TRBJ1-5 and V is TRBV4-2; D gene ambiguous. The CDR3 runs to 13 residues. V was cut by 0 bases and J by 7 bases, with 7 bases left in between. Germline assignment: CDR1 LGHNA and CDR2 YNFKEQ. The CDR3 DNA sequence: TGTGCCAGCAGCCAAGAGGTGAGGCAGCCCCAGCATTTT. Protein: CASSQEVRQPQHF.

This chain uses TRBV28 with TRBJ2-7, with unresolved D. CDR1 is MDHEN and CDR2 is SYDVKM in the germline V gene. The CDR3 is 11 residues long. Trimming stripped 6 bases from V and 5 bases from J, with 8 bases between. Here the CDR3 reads CASRLVDEQYF. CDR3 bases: TGTGCCAGCAGACTCGTGGACGAGCAGTACTTC.

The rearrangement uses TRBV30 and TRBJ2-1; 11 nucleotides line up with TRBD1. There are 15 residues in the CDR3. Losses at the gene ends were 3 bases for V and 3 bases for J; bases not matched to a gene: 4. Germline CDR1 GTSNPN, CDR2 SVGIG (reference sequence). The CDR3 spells CAWSPGTGGYNEQFF. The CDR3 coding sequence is TGTGCCTGGAGCCCCGGGACAGGGGGCTACAATGAGCAGTTCTTC.

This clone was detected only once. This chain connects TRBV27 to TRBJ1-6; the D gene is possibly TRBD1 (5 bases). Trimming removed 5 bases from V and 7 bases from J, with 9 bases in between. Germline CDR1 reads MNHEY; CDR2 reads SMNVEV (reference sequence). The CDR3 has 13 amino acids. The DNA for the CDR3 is TGTGCCAGCAGTCGGACACTAAATTCACCCCTCCACTTT. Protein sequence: CASSRTLNSPLHF.

CDR3 protein: CASSSLARRDEQYF. As DNA, the CDR3 is TGTGCCAGCAGCTCCCTAGCGAGACGGGACGAGCAGTACTTC. The rearrangement uses TRBV11-2 and TRBJ2-7, with D tentatively TRBD2 (6 bases). The CDR3 has 14 residues. Looked up from germline, CDR1 is SGHAT and CDR2 is FQNNGV. V gave up 4 bases and J gave up 5 bases, with 15 bases separating them.

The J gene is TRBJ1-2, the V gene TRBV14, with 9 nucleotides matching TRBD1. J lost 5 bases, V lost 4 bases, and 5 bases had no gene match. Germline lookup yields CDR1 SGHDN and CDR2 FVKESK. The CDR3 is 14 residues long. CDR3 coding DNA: TGTGCCAGCAGCCTGACAGGGGGTGTGTATGGCTACACCTTC. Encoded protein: CASSLTGGVYGYTF.